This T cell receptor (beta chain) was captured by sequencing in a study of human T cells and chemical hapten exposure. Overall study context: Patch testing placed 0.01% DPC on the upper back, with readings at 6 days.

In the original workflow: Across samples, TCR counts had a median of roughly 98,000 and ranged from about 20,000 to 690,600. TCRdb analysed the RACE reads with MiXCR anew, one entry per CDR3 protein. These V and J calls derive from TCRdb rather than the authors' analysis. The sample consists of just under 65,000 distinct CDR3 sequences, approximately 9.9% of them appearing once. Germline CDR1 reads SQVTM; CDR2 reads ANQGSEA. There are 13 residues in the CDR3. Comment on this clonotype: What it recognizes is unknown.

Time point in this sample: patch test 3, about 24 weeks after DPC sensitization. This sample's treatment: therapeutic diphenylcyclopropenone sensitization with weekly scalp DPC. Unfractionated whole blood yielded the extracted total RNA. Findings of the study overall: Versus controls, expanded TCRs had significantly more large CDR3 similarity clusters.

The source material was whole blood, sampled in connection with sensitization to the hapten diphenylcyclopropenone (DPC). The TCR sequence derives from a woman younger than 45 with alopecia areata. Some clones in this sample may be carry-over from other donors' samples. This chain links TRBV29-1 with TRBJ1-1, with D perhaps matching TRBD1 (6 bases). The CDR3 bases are TGCAGTGTAAATACAGGGATTAACACTGAAGCTTTCTTT. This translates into CSVNTGINTEAFF. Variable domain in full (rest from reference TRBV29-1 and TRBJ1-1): SAVISQKPSRDICQRGTSLTIQCQVDSQVTMMFWYRQQPGQSLTLIATANQGSEATYESGFVIDKFPISRPNLTFSTLTVSNMSPEDSSIYLCSVNTGINTEAFFGQGTRLTVV.